This TCR beta chain was captured by sequencing in a study of blood T cell repertoires in COVID-19. In the study overall: Sites across the United States, Italy and Spain contributed samples from acute and convalescent COVID-19. The cDNA or gDNA used as material had been derived from T cells, B-cell-depleted T cells, or PBMCs.

CDR1 is SGHTA and CDR2 is FQGTGA in the germline V gene. Trimming removed 2 bases from V and 6 bases from J; junction bases left unmatched: 8. The CDR3 totals 15 residues. The table came from immunoSEQ multiplex PCR; TCRdb's copy has only in-frame clones and leaves some out. The sample gives about 50,000 clones, 85% of which show up once; 6.5% is in the top ten. J is TRBJ2-3 and V is TRBV7-3; 7 bases are a match to TRBD1. Material for sequencing was peripheral blood. This receptor was obtained from a man aged 55 to 70 with acute or convalescent COVID-19. The CDR3 spells CASSLGTEGYDTQYF. The CDR3 nucleotides read TGTGCCAGCAGCTTAGGGACAGAGGGATATGATACGCAGTATTTT.